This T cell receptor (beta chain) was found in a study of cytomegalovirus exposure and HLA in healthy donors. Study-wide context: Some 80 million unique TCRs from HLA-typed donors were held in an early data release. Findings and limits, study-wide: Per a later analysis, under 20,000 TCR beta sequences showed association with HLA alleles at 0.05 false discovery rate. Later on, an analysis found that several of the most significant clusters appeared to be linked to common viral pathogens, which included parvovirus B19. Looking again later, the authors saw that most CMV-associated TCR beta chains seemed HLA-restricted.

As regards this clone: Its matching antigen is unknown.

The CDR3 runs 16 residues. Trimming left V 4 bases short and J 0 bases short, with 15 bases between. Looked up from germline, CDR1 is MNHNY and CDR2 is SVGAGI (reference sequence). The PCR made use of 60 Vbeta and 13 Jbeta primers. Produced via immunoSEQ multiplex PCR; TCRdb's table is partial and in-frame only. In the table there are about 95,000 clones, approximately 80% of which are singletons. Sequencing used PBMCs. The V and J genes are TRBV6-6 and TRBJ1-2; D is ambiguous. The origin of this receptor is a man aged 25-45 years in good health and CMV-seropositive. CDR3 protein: CASSSVRGGSNYGYTF. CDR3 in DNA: TGTGCCAGCAGTTCCGTTCGGGGAGGATCTAACTATGGCTACACCTTC.